This TCR beta chain emerged from a study of breast tumors, draining lymph nodes, adjacent tissues. Findings and limits, study-wide: The lymph node origin of tumor T cells was framed as consistent with a hypothesis, not demonstrated. Compared with lymph nodes, tumors were less diverse; compared with nontumor tissue, more.

This clonotype came up a few times. The target antigen is unknown. V lost 7 bases and J lost 3, with 16 bases in between. The length of the CDR3 is 15 residues. Germline CDR1 MNHNY, CDR2 SVGAGI (reference sequence). Each CDR3 protein gets one entry after TCRdb re-called the multiplex PCR reads with MiXCR. Here the sample spans about 180,000 distinct CDR3 sequences, roughly a third being singletons. The lymph nodes were axillary draining lymph nodes from breast cancer patients. What was sequenced was axillary lymph node tissue. The receptor was derived from a female donor with breast cancer. Some clones in this sample may be carry-over from other donors' samples. This chain uses TRBV6-6 with TRBJ1-5; D is possibly TRBD1 (5 bases). For the CDR3, the DNA is TGTGCCAGCACCCACTGGCCAGGGTCCAATCAGCCCCAGCATTTT. Protein sequence: CASTHWPGSNQPQHF.